The entry below describes one TCR beta chain. The V and J ends lost 5 bases and 6 bases, in that order; junction bases with no gene match: 6. CDR3 length equals 13 residues. From germline, CDR1 is SEHNR and CDR2 FQNEAQ (reference sequence). These data are taken from a study of blood T cell repertoires in COVID-19. Study overall: Donors in the United States, Italy and Spain gave samples during acute or convalescent COVID-19. Sample material is recorded as cDNA or gDNA derived from T cells, B-cell-depleted T cells, or PBMCs.

Source study methods: Counts of nucleated cells, estimated from reference gene primer amplification, were obtained. TCRdb keeps only in-frame clones here, not all; method: immunoSEQ multiplex PCR. The DNA was the basis for D and trimming; V, J and clone size are from that table. The table has a few hundred thousand clones, about 85% seen once. The sequence came from a man between 25 and 39 years old who had recovered from COVID-19. The V and J genes are TRBV7-9 and TRBJ1-1; the match to TRBD1 covers 7 bases. Sample: peripheral blood. Here the CDR3 reads CASSRGGFAEAFF. The CDR3 DNA reads as TGTGCCAGCAGCCGAGGGGGCTTCGCTGAAGCTTTCTTT.